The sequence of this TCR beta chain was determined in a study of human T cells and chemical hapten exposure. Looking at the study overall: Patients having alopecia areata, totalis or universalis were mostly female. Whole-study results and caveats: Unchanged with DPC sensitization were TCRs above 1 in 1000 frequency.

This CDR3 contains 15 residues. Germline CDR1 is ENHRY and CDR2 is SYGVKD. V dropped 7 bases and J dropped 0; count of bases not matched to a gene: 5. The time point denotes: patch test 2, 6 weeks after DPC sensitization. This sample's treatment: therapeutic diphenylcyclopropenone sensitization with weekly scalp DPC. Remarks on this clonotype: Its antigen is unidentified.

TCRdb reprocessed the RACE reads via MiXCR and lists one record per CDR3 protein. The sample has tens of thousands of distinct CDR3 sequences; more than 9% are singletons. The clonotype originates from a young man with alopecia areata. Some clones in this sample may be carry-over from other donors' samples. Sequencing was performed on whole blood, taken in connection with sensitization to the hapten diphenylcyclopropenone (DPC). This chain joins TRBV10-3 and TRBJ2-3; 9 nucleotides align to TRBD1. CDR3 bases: TGTGCCATCAATTCAGGACAGGGGAGCACAGATACGCAGTATTTT. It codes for CAINSGQGSTDTQYF.